Sequencing of this T cell receptor beta chain was carried out in a study of shared clonotypes between healthy human individuals. Study in general: Donors consisted of a couple of women and a few men between 18 and 49.

Execution of the assay was at deep level. The table came from immunoSEQ multiplex PCR; TCRdb's copy has only in-frame clones and leaves some out. The sample carries about 2.2 million clones, 85% to 95% recorded once. CD45RO-negative cells were positively selected for CCR7, leaving out terminally differentiated effector memory CD45RA+ cells. Study-level findings and limits: Among non-shared clonotypes, generation probabilities were lower than among those shared by all four donors.

A note on this clone: Its antigen is unknown. The same CDR3 can be traced to other DNA sequences in this sample.

The V gene's germline CDR1 is SGHRS and CDR2 YFSETQ. Trimming shortened V by 0 bases and J by 3 bases, and 9 bases separated the two germline ends. The CDR3 contains 15 residues. The rearrangement links TRBV5-1 to TRBJ2-2; possibly TRBD1 or TRBD2 for D (5 bases each). This receptor was obtained from a man in his late teens or twenties in good health. Some clones in this sample may be carry-over from other donors' samples. The specimen sequenced was naive CD8+ T cells from PBMCs. This chain's CDR3 is CASSLGQGDTGELFF. The CDR3 DNA reads as TGCGCCAGCAGCTTGGGGCAGGGAGACACCGGGGAGCTGTTTTTT.